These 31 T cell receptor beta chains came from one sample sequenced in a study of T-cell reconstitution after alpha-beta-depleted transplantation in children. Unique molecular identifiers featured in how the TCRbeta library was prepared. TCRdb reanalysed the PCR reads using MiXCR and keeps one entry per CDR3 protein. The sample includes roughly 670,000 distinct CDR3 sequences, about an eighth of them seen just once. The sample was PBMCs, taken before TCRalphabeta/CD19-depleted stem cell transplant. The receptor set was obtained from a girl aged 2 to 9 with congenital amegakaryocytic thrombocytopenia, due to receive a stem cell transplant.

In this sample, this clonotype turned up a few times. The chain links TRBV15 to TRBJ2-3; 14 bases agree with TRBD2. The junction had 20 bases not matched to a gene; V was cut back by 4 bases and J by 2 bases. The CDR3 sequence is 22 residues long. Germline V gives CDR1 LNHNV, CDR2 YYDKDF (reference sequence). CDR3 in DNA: TGTGCCACCAGCATTAATTGGATCGGACTCGAGGGACTAGCGGGGGACACAGATACGCAGTATTTT. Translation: CATSINWIGLEGLAGDTDTQYF.

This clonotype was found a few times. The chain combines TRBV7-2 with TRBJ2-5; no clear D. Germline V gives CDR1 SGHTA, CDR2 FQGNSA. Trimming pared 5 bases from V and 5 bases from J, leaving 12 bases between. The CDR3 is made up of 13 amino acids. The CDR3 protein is CASSIGQTETQYF. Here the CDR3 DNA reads TGTGCCAGCAGCATAGGCCAAACCGAGACCCAGTACTTC.

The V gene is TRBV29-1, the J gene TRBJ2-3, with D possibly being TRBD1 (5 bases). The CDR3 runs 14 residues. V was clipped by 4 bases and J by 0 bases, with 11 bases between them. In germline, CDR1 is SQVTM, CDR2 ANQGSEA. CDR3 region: CSVGRGASTDTQYF. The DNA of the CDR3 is TGCAGCGTTGGTCGTGGGGCTAGCACAGATACGCAGTATTTT.

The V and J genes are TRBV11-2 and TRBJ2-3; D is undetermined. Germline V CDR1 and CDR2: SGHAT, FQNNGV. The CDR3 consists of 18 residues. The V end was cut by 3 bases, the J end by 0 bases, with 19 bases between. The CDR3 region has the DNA TGTGCCAGCAGCTTTCGTGGCAGCCATAATCCTAGCACAGATACGCAGTATTTT. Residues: CASSFRGSHNPSTDTQYF. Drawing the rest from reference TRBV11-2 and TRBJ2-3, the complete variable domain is EAGVAQSPRYKIIEKRQSVAFWCNPISGHATLYWYQQILGQGPKLLIQFQNNGVVDDSQLPKDRFSAERLKGVDSTLKIQPAKLEDSAVYLCASSFRGSHNPSTDTQYFGPGTRLTVL.

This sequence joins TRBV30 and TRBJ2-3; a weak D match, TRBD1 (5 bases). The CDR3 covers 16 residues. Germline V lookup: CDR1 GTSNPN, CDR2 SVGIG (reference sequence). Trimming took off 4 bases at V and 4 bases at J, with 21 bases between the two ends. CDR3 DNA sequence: TGTGCCTGGAAGGGTGCAGGGTTCGAGAGCGCAGATACGCAGTATTTT. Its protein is CAWKGAGFESADTQYF. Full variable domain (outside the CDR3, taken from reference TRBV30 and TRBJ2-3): SQTIHQWPATLVQPVGSPLSLECTVEGTSNPNLYWYRQAAGRGLQLLFYSVGIGQISSEVPQNLSASRPQDRQFILSSKKLLLSDSGFYLCAWKGAGFESADTQYFGPGTRLTVL.

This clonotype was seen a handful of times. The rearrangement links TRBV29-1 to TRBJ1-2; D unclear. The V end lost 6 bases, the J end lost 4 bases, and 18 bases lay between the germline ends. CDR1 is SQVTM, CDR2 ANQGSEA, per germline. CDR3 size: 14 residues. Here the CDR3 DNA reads TGCAGCGTCAGGCGGCAGGCGGCGGTCTATGGCTACACCTTC. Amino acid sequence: CSVRRQAAVYGYTF.

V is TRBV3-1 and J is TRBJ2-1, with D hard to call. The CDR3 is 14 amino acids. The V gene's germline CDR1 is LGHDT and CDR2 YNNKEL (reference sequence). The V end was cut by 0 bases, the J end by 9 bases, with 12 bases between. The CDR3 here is CASSQDQATGEQFF. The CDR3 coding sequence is TGTGCCAGCAGCCAAGATCAGGCAACCGGTGAGCAGTTCTTC.

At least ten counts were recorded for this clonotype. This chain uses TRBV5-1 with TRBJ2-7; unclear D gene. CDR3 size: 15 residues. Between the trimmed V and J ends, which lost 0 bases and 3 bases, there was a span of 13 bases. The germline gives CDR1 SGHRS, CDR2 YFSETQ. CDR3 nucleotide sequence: TGCGCCAGCAGCTTGGCCACGGATTCCTACTACGAGCAGTACTTC. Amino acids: CASSLATDSYYEQYF.

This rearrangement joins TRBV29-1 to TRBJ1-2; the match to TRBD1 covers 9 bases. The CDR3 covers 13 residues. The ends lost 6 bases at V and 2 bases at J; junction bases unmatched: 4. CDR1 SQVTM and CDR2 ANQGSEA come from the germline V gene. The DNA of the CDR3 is TGCAGCGTCTCGACAGGGGGGAACTATGGCTACACCTTC. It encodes CSVSTGGNYGYTF.

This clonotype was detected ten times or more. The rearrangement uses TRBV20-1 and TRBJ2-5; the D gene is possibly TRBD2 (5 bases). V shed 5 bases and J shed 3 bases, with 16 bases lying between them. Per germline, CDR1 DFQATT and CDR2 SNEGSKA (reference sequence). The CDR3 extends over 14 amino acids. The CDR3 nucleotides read TGCAGTGCTGGGAGATCCCGACGGGAAGAGACCCAGTACTTC. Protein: CSAGRSRREETQYF.

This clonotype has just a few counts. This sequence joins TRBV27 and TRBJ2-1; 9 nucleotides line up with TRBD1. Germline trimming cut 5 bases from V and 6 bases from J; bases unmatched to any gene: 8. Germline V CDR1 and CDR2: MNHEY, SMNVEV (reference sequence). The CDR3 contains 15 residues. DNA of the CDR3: TGTGCCAGCAGTCCCCGGACAGGGGTAGGCAATGAGCAGTTCTTC. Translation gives CASSPRTGVGNEQFF.

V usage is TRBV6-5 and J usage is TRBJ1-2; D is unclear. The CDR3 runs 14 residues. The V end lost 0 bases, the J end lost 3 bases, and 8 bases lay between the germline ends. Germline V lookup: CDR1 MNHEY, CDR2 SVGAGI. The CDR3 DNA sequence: TGTGCCAGCAGTTACTCGCACATAGACTATGGCTACACCTTC. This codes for CASSYSHIDYGYTF.

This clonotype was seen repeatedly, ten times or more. The CDR3 DNA sequence: TGTGCCAGCAGTTTAAAGGGACTAGCGGGAGGTACGCAGTATTTT. Translated: CASSLKGLAGGTQYF. The rearrangement uses TRBV12-3 or TRBV12-4 and TRBJ2-3; the match to TRBD2 covers 15 bases. The CDR3 runs 15 residues. V gave up 2 bases and J gave up 8 bases; unmatched junction bases: 2.

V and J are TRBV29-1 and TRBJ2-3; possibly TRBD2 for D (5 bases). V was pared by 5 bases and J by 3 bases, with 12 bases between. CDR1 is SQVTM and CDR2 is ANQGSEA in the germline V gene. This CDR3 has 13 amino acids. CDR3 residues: CSVSGLVTDTQYF. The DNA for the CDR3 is TGCAGCGTTTCCGGACTTGTTACAGATACGCAGTATTTT.

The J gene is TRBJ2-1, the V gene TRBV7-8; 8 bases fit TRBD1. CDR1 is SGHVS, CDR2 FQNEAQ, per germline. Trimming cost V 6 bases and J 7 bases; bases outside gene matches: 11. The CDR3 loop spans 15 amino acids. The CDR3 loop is CASSQRQGLHNEQFF. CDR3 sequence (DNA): TGTGCCAGCAGTCAAAGACAGGGGCTCCATAATGAGCAGTTCTTC.

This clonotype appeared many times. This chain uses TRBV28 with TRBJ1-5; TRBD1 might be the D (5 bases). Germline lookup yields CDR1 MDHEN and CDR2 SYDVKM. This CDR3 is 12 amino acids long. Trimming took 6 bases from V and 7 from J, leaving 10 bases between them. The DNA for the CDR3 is TGTGCCAGCAGGATTGGGGGGCAGCCCCAGCATTTT. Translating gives CASRIGGQPQHF.

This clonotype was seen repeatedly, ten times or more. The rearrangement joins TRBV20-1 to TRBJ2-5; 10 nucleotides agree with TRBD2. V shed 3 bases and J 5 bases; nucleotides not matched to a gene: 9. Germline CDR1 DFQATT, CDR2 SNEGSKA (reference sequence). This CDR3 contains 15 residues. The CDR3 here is CSASSLAGVLETQYF. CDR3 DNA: TGCAGTGCTAGCAGCCTAGCGGGAGTTTTGGAGACCCAGTACTTC.

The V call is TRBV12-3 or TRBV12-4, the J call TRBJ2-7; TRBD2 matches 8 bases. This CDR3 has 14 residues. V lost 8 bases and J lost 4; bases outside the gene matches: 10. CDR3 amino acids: CASGHRLARYEQYF. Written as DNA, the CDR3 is TGTGCCAGCGGACACCGACTAGCGAGGTACGAGCAGTACTTC.

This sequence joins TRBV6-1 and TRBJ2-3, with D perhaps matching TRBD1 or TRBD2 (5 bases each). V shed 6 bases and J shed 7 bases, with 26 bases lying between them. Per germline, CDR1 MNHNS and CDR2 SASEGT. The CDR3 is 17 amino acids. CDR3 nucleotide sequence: TGTGCCAGCAGCCCTCTCTTTGCTAGCAGAATGGGACATACGCAGTATTTT. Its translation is CASSPLFASRMGHTQYF.

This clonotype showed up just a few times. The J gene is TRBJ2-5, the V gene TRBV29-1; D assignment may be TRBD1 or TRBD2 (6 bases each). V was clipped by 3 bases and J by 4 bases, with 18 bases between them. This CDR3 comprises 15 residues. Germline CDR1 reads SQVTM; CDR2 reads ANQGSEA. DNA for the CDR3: TGCAGCGTTGACGCGGGACACGTTGGTCGAGAGACCCAGTACTTC. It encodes CSVDAGHVGRETQYF.

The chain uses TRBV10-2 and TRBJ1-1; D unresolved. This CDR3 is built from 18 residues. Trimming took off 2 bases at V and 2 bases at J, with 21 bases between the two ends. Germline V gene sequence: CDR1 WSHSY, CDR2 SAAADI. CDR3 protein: CASSEAARGPGGNTEAFF. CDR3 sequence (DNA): TGCGCCAGCAGTGAGGCCGCGAGAGGGCCCGGAGGAAACACTGAAGCTTTCTTT.

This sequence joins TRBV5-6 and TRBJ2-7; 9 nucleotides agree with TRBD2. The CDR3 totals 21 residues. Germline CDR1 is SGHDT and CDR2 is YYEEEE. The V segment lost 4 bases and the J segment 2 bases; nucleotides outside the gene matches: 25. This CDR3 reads CASSHLGLAGLLGRSTYEQYF. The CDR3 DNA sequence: TGTGCCAGCAGCCACCTGGGGCTAGCGGGATTGCTGGGCCGGTCTACCTACGAGCAGTACTTC.

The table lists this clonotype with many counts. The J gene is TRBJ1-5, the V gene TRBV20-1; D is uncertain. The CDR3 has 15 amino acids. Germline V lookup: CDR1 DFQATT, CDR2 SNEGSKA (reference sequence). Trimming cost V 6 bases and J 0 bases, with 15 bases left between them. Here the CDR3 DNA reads TGCAGTGCGATCCAACAGATTTATAGCAATCAGCCCCAGCATTTT. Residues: CSAIQQIYSNQPQHF.

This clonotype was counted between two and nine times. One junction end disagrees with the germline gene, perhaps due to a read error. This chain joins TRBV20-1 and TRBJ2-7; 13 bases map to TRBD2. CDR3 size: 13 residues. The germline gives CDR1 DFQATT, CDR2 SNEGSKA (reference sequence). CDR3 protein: CSARDGTSGNGVF. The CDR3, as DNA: TGCAGTGCTAGAGATGGGACTAGCGGGAATGGGGTCTTC.

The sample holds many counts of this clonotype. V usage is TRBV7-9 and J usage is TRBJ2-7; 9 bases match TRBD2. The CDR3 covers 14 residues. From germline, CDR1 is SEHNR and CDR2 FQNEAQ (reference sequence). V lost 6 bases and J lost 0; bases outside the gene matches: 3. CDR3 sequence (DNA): TGTGCCAGCAGTTCAGCGGGAGGCTCCTACGAGCAGTACTTC. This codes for CASSSAGGSYEQYF.

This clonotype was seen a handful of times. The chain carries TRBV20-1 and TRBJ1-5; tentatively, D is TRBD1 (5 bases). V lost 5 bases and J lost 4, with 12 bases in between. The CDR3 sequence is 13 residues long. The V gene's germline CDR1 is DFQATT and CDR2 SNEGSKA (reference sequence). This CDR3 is CSADRGPNQPQHF. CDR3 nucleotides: TGCAGTGCTGACCGGGGACCAAATCAGCCCCAGCATTTT.

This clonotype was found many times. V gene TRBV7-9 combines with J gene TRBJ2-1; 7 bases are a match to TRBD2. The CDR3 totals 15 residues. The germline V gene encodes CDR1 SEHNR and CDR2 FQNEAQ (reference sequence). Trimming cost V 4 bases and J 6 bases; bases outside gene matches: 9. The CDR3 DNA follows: TGTGCCAGCAGCTACCCAAGCGGGAAGGGCAATGAGCAGTTCTTC. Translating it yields CASSYPSGKGNEQFF.

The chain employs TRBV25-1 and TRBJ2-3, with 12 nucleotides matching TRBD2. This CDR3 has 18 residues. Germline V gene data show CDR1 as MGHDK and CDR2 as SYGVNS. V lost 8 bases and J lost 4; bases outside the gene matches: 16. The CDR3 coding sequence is TGTGCCAGCCGGCTCTTCATTCAGACTAGCGGGAGAGCAGATACGCAGTATTTT. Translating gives CASRLFIQTSGRADTQYF.

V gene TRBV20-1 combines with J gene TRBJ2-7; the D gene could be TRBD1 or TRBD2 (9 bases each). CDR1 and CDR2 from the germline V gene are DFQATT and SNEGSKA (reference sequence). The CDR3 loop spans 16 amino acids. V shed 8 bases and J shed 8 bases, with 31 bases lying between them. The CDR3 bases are TGCAGTCCCCTTTCTGCTAGCGGGACTGACAGGGGGAAGCAGTACTTC. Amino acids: CSPLSASGTDRGKQYF.

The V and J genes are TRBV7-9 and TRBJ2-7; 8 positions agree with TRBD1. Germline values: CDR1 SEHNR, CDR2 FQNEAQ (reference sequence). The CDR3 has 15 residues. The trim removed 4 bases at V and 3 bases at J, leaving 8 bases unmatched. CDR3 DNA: TGTGCCAGCAGCTATGGACAGGGAGTATACTACGAGCAGTACTTC. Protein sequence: CASSYGQGVYYEQYF.

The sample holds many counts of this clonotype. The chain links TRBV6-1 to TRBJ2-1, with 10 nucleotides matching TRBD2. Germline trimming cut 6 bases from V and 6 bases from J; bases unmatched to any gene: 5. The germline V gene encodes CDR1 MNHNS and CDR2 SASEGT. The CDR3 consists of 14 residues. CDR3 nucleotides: TGTGCCAGCAGCAGCGGGAGGGCCCCCAATGAGCAGTTCTTC. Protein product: CASSSGRAPNEQFF.